A selection of T cell receptor beta chains follows, all from one sample in a study of shared clonotypes between healthy human individuals. Method: immunoSEQ multiplex PCR; TCRdb's copy keeps in-frame clones and lacks some. The data show 2 million to 2.5 million clones, just under 95% seen once. Sequenced sample: naive CD8+ T cells sorted from blood. These receptor sequences come from a man aged 18-30 years in good health. The conserved cysteine and the conserved F or W are not part of the CDR3 here. Fields, in order: V gene, CDR3 length, CDR3 protein.

>TRBV29-1|11
SSQGPENTEAF
>TRBV6-6|13
ASSYSPAGNTEAF
>TRBV19|14
ASSTVGEGADYGYT
>TRBV7-2|11
ASSSAPNTEAF
>TRBV7-9|12
ASSLGDIRSPLH
>TRBV7-2|15
ASSFALKRGTDNEQF
>TRBV27|15
ASSLTGWPSSAYEQY
>TRBV6-6|14
ASSYSGGADTGELF
>TRBV5-4|12
ASSLWGRDSPLH
>TRBV28|13
ASSFRGPGANVLT
>TRBV9|11
ASSVSGSYEQY
>TRBV6-1|8
ASAGNTIY
>TRBV11-2|13
ASSLEPQGAYEQY
>TRBV4-3|12
ASSRATSEDTQY
>TRBV19|14
ASSIDPGTGIYEQY
>TRBV30|12
AWSRVSSYNEQF
>TRBV5-6|15
ASSLQLGGPRTDTQY
>TRBV6-9|15
ASSYSGLAGGHRELF
>TRBV30|10
ASRQASYEQY
>TRBV18|13
ASSPPLDNTQTQY
>TRBV5-1|15
ASSFTAGQGGPETQY
>TRBV4-3|12
ASSHTEGGTEAF
>TRBV28|13
ASRRDSGGNQPQH
>TRBV10-3|12
AISGLASPYEQY
>TRBV7-9|13
ASSLGQGGYNEQF
>TRBV6-1|13
ASSELTGGNYGYT
>TRBV4-3|19
ASSQGPQLFEGGRFYNEQF
>TRBV30|12
AWAPGQGNSPLH
>TRBV5-8|11
ASSKGQSYEQY
>TRBV27|13
ASSPGQGITGELF
>TRBV5-1|13
ASSSGQLYQETQY
>TRBV4-1|14
ASSTRQGRMNTEAF
>TRBV6-1|13
ASSARQGPYNEQF
>TRBV6-1|13
ASSEGSGDGYGYT
>TRBV7-9|13
ASSFTDRGLREQY